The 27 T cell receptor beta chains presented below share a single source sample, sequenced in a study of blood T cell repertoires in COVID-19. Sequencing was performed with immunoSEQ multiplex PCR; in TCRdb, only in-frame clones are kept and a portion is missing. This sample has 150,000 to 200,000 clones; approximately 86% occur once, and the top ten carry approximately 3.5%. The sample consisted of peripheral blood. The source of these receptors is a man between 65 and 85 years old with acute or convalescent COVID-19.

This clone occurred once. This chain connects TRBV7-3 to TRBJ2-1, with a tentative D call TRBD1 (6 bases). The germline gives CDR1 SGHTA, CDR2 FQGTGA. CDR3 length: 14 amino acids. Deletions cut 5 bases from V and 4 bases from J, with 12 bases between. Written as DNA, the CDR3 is TGTGCCAGCAGCCCACAGGGACCTTACAATGAGCAGTTCTTC. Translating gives CASSPQGPYNEQFF.

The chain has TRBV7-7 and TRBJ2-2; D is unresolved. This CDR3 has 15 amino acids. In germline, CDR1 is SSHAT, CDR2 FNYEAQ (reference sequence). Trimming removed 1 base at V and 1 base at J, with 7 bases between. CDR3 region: CASSLGAGNTGELFF. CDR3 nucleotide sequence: TGTGCCAGCAGCTTAGGGGCAGGGAACACCGGGGAGCTGTTTTTT.

The CDR3 sequence is CASSFWTSGNEKLFF. The CDR3 nucleotides are TGTGCCAGCAGTTTTTGGACATCGGGTAATGAAAAACTGTTTTTT. The chain links TRBV28 to TRBJ1-4, with D possibly being TRBD1 (5 bases). The germline V gene encodes CDR1 MDHEN and CDR2 SYDVKM. CDR3 size: 15 residues. Trimming cost V 3 bases and J 4 bases, with 12 bases left between them. The full variable domain, rest sourced from reference TRBV28 and TRBJ1-4, is DVKVTQSSRYLVKRTGEKVFLECVQDMDHENMFWYRQDPGLGLRLIYFSYDVKMKEKGDIPEGYSVSREKKERFSLILESASTNQTSMYLCASSFWTSGNEKLFFGSGTQLSVL.

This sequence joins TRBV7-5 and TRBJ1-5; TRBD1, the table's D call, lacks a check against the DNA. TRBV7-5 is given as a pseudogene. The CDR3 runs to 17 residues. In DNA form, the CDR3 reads TGTGTCAGAAGCAAAGCGACAGGCACCTTTAGCAATCAGCCCCAGCATTTT. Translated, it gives CVRSKATGTFSNQPQHF.

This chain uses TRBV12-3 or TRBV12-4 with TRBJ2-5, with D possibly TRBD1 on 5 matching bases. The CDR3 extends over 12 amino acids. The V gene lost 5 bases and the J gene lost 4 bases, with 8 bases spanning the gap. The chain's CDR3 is CASSIQGETQYF. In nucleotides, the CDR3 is TGTGCCAGCAGTATCCAGGGAGAGACCCAGTACTTC.

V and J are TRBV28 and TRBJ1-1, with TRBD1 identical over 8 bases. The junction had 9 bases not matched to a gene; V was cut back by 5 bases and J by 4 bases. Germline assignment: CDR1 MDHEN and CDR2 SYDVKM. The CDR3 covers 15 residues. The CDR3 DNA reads TGTGCCAGCAGTGAACGGACAGGGAGGTTCACTGAAGCTTTCTTT. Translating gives CASSERTGRFTEAFF.

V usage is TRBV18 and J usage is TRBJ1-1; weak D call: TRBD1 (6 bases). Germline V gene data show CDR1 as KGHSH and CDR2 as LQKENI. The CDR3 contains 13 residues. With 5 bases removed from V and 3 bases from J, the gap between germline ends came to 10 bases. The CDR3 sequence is CASSVDRHTEAFF. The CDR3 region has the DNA TGTGCCAGCTCAGTCGACAGGCACACTGAAGCTTTCTTT.

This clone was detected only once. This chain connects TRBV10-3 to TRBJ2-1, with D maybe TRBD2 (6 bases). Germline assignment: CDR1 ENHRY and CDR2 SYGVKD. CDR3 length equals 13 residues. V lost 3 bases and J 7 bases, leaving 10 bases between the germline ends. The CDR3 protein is CAISDGSRNEQFF. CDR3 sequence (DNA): TGTGCCATCAGTGACGGGAGTCGGAATGAGCAGTTCTTC.

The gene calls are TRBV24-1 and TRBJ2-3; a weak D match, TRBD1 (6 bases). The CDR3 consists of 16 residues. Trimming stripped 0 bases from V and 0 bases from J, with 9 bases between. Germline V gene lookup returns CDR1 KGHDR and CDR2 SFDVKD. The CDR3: CATSDLWDTSTDTQYF. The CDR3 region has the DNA TGTGCCACCAGTGATTTGTGGGACACAAGCACAGATACGCAGTATTTT.

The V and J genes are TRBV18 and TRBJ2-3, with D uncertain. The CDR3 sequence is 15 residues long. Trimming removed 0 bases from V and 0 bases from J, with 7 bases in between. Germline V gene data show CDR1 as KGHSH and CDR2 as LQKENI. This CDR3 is CASSPPSRSTDTQYF. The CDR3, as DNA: TGTGCCAGCTCACCACCATCCAGGAGCACAGATACGCAGTATTTT.

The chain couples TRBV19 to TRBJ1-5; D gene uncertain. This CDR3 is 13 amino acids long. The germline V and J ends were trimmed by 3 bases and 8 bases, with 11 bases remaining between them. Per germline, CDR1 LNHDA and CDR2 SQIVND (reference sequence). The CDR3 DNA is TGTGCCAGTAGTATGACTATACCGGAGCCCCAGCATTTT. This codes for CASSMTIPEPQHF.

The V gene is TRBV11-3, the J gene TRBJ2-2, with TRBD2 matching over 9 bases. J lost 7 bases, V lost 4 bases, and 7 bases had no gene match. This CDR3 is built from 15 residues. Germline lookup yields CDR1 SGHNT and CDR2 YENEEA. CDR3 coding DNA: TGTGCCAGCAGCTCCACGCGGGGGGGCGGCGGGGAGCTGTTTTTT. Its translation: CASSSTRGGGGELFF. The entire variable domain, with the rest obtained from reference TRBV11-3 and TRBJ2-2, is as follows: EAGVVQSPRYKIIEKKQPVAFWCNPISGHNTLYWYLQNLGQGPELLIRYENEEAVDDSQLPKDRFSAERLKGVDSTLKIQPAELGDSAVYLCASSSTRGGGGELFFGEGSRLTVL.

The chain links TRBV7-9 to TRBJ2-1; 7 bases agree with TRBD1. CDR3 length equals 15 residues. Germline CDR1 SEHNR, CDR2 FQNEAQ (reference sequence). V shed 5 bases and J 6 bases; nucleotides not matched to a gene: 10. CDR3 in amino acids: CASSPQGVNINEQFF. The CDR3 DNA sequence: TGTGCCAGCAGCCCCCAGGGGGTTAATATCAATGAGCAGTTCTTC.

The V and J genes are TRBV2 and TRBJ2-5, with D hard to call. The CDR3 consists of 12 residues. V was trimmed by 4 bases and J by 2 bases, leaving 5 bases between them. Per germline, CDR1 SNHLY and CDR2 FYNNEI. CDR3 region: CASSGGQETQYF. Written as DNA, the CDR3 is TGTGCCAGCAGTGGAGGTCAAGAGACCCAGTACTTC.

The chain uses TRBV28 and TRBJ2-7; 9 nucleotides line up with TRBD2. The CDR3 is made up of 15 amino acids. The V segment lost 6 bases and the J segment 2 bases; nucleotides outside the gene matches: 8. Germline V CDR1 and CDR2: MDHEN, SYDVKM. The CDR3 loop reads CASRKVAGVPYEQYF. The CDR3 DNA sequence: TGTGCCAGCAGGAAAGTAGCGGGAGTCCCCTACGAGCAGTACTTC.

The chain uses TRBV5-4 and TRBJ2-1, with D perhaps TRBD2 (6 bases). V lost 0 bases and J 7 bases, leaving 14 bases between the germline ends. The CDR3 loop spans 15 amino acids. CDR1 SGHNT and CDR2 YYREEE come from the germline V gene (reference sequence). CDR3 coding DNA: TGTGCCAGCAGCTTGGAACTAGCCCCGGGGAATGAGCAGTTCTTC. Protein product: CASSLELAPGNEQFF.

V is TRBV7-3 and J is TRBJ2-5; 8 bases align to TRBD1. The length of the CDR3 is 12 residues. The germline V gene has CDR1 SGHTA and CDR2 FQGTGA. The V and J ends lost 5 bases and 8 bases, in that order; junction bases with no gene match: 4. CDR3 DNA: TGTGCCAGCAGCGTCGACAGGGGTACCCAGTACTTC. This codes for CASSVDRGTQYF. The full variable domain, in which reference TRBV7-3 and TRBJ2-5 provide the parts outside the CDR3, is GAGVSQTPSNKVTEKGKYVELRCDPISGHTALYWYRQSLGQGPEFLIYFQGTGAADDSGLPNDRFFAVRPEGSVSTLKIQRTERGDSAVYLCASSVDRGTQYFGPGTRLLVL.

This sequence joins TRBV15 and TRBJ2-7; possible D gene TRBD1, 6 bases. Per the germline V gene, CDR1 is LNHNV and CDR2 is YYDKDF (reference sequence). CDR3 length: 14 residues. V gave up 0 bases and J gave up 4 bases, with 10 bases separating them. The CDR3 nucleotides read TGTGCCACCAGCAGAGATCGAGGGGGTTACGAGCAGTACTTC. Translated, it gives CATSRDRGGYEQYF.

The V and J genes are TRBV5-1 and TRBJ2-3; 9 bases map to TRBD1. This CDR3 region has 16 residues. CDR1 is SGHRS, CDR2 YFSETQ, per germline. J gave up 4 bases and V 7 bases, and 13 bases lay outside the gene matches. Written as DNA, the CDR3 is TGCGCCAGCGCCTCCCTACAGGGGGCATTTTCAGATACGCAGTATTTT. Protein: CASASLQGAFSDTQYF.

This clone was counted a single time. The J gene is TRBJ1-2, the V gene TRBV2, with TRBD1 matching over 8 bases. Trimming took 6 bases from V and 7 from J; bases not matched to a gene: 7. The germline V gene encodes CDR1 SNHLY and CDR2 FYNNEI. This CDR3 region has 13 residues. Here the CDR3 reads CASSEDRVGGYTF. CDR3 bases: TGTGCCAGCAGCGAGGACAGGGTGGGTGGCTACACCTTC. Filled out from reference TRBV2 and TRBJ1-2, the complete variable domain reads EPEVTQTPSHQVTQMGQEVILRCVPISNHLYFYWYRQILGQKVEFLVSFYNNEISEKSEIFDDQFSVERPDGSNFTLKIRSTKLEDSAMYFCASSEDRVGGYTFGSGTRLTVV.

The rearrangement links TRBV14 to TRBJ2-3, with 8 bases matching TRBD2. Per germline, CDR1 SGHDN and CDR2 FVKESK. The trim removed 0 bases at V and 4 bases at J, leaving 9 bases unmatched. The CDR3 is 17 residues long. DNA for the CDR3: TGTGCCAGCAGCCAAGAACAATGGGCTAGCGGGCCAGATACGCAGTATTTT. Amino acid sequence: CASSQEQWASGPDTQYF.

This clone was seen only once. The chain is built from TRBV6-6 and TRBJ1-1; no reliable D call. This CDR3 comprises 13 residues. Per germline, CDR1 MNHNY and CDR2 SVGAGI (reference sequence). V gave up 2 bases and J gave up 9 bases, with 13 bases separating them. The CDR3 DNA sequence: TGTGCCAGCAGTTACGGGTCCGGGGATAAAGCTTTCTTT. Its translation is CASSYGSGDKAFF.

CDR3 nucleotide sequence: TGTGCCTGGAGTGTCGGACAGTTTAATTCACCCCTCCACTTT. Protein: CAWSVGQFNSPLHF. The V call is TRBV30, the J call TRBJ1-6, with a tentative D call TRBD1 (6 bases). The CDR3 consists of 14 residues. Germline V gene sequence: CDR1 GTSNPN, CDR2 SVGIG (reference sequence). V was cut by 0 bases and J by 6 bases, with 9 bases left in between.

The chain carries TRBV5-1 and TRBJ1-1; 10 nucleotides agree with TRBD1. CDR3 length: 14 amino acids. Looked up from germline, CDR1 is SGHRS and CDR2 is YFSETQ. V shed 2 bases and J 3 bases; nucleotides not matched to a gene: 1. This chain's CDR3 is CASSLGTGDTEAFF. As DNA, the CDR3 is TGCGCCAGCAGCTTAGGGACAGGGGACACTGAAGCTTTCTTT.

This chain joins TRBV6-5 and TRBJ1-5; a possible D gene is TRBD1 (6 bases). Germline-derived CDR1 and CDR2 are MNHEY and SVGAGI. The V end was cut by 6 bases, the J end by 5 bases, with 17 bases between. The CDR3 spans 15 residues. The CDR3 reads CASRDSRIEDQPQHF. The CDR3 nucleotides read TGTGCCAGCAGGGACAGTAGGATAGAGGATCAGCCCCAGCATTTT.

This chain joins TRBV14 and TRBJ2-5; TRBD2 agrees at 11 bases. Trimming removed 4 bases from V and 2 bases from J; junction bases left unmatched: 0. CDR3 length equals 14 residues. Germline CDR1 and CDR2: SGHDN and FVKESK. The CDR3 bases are TGTGCCAGCAGCCGACTAGCGGGGCAAGAGACCCAGTACTTC. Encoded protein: CASSRLAGQETQYF.

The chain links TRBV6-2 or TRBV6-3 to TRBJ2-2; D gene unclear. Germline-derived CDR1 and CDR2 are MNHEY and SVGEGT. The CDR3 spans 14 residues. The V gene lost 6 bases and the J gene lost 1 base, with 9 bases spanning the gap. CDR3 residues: CASSPSRNTGELFF. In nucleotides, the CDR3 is TGTGCCAGCAGCCCCTCGAGGAACACCGGGGAGCTGTTTTTT.